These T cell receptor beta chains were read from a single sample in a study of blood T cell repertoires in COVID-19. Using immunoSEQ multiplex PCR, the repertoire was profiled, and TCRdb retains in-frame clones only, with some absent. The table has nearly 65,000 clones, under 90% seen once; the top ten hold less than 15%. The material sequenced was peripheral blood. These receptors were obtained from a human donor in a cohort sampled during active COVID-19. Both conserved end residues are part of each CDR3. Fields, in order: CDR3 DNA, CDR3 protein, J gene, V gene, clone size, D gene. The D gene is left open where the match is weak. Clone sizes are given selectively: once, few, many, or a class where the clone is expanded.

CDR3nt: TGTGCCAGTAGTATTCGACATAGTGGCCAAGAGACCCAGTACTTC
CDR3aa: CASSIRHSGQETQYF
j_gene: TRBJ2-5
v_gene: TRBV19
abundance: -
d_gene: -

CDR3nt: TGTGTCAATTCAGGGTCAGCGACTCTCTTT
CDR3aa: CVNSGSATLF
j_gene: TRBJ1-4
v_gene: TRBV21-1
abundance: -
d_gene: -

CDR3nt: TGTGCCAGCAGCTTATATCGCGTAGGGAGTCAGCCCCAGCATTTT
CDR3aa: CASSLYRVGSQPQHF
j_gene: TRBJ1-5
v_gene: TRBV7-8
abundance: once
d_gene: -

CDR3nt: TGTGCCAGCAGTGATCAGGGGGCCGGGGAGCTGTTTTTT
CDR3aa: CASSDQGAGELFF
j_gene: TRBJ2-2
v_gene: TRBV6-1
abundance: -
d_gene: TRBD1

CDR3nt: TGTGCCAGCAGCCCCTCAGATAGTCGGTCAGGCCCCTCTGGAAACACCATATATTTT
CDR3aa: CASSPSDSRSGPSGNTIYF
j_gene: TRBJ1-3
v_gene: TRBV3-1/TRBV3-2
abundance: -
d_gene: -

CDR3nt: TGTGCCAGCAGTTTTCCCTCTCTAGCGGGGGGGGGAACAGATACGCAGTATTTT
CDR3aa: CASSFPSLAGGGTDTQYF
j_gene: TRBJ2-3
v_gene: TRBV6-2/TRBV6-3
abundance: -
d_gene: TRBD2

CDR3nt: TGTGCCAGCAGCCCCTACATCCAAGACATATTC
CDR3aa: CASSPYIQDIF
j_gene: TRBJ1-2
v_gene: TRBV5-8
abundance: -
d_gene: -

CDR3nt: TGTGCCAGCAGCTCAGGACAGGGAGCCACCATATATTTT
CDR3aa: CASSSGQGATIYF
j_gene: TRBJ1-3
v_gene: TRBV7-2
abundance: -
d_gene: TRBD1

CDR3nt: TGTGCCAGCAGCACGGGGGCTAGCGGGAGGGAGGAGCCCTACAATGAGCAGTTCTTC
CDR3aa: CASSTGASGREEPYNEQFF
j_gene: TRBJ2-1
v_gene: TRBV21-1
abundance: -
d_gene: -

CDR3nt: TGTGCCAGCAGCCAGGGGGCGCAGTCCTACGAGCAGTACTTC
CDR3aa: CASSQGAQSYEQYF
j_gene: TRBJ2-7
v_gene: TRBV4-2
abundance: -
d_gene: -

CDR3nt: TGTGCCAGCAGCTTAGGGACAGGGGTCTACGAGCAGTACTTC
CDR3aa: CASSLGTGVYEQYF
j_gene: TRBJ2-7
v_gene: TRBV7-9
abundance: few
d_gene: TRBD1

CDR3nt: TGTGCCAGCAGCCCAGGACGGGGCGGGGGCGTAAATTCACCCCTCCACTTT
CDR3aa: CASSPGRGGGVNSPLHF
j_gene: TRBJ1-6
v_gene: TRBV9
abundance: -
d_gene: -

CDR3nt: TGTGCCAGCAGCCGAGACAGGGACTCTGAAGCTTTCTTT
CDR3aa: CASSRDRDSEAFF
j_gene: TRBJ1-1
v_gene: TRBV3-1/TRBV3-2
abundance: -
d_gene: TRBD1

CDR3nt: TGTGCCAGCAGCGCCGGGACTAGCGGGCCCTCCTACGAGCAGTACTTC
CDR3aa: CASSAGTSGPSYEQYF
j_gene: TRBJ2-7
v_gene: TRBV9
abundance: -
d_gene: TRBD2

CDR3nt: TGTGCCAGCAGCTCCCAGGGGGCTCTTACCGGGGAGCTGTTTTTT
CDR3aa: CASSSQGALTGELFF
j_gene: TRBJ2-2
v_gene: TRBV7-2
abundance: -
d_gene: TRBD1

CDR3nt: TGTGCCTGGGGTCACAGGACAGGCGGAAAAAACATTCAGTACTTC
CDR3aa: CAWGHRTGGKNIQYF
j_gene: TRBJ2-4
v_gene: TRBV30
abundance: -
d_gene: TRBD1

CDR3nt: TGTGCCAGCAGTGACATGGGGGGAACAGATACGCAGTATTTT
CDR3aa: CASSDMGGTDTQYF
j_gene: TRBJ2-3
v_gene: TRBV6-1
abundance: -
d_gene: -

CDR3nt: TGTGCCAGCAGCCAGTTTTCATACGAGCAGTACTTC
CDR3aa: CASSQFSYEQYF
j_gene: TRBJ2-7
v_gene: TRBV3-1/TRBV3-2
abundance: -
d_gene: -

CDR3nt: TGTGCCAGCTCACCCCTACTTCAGGGGACAGAGAACACTGAAGCTTTCTTT
CDR3aa: CASSPLLQGTENTEAFF
j_gene: TRBJ1-1
v_gene: TRBV18
abundance: -
d_gene: TRBD1

CDR3nt: TGTGCCAGCAGCCGACAAGATTTGACCCAGTACTTC
CDR3aa: CASSRQDLTQYF
j_gene: TRBJ2-5
v_gene: TRBV11-2
abundance: -
d_gene: -

CDR3nt: TGTGCCAGCAGCAAAGAGGAGGTAGCGGGAGCTACAGATACGCAGTATTTT
CDR3aa: CASSKEEVAGATDTQYF
j_gene: TRBJ2-3
v_gene: TRBV21-1
abundance: -
d_gene: -

CDR3nt: TGTGCCAGTCAAACCGGGACAAGGGGAACCAATCAGCCCCAGCATTTT
CDR3aa: CASQTGTRGTNQPQHF
j_gene: TRBJ1-5
v_gene: TRBV19
abundance: few
d_gene: -

CDR3nt: TGCGCCAGCAGCCAAGTTACCCTGACAGGGATCTCCTACGAGCAGTACTTC
CDR3aa: CASSQVTLTGISYEQYF
j_gene: TRBJ2-7
v_gene: TRBV4-3
abundance: -
d_gene: TRBD1